This T cell receptor beta chain was recovered during a study of Graves' ophthalmopathy and Graves' hyperthyroidism. The authors amplified TCR beta CDR3 regions from RNA transcripts. Amplification began with first-round RT-PCR using HTBI primers, then second-round multiplex PCR was performed. TCRdb processed the multiplex PCR reads anew with MiXCR; each CDR3 protein has one entry. The data show some 520,000 distinct CDR3 sequences, approximately 14% seen once. Having ophthalmopathy, the donors showed moderate-to-severe activity, CAS ≥3 and NOSPECS ≥4, with disease lasting under 3 months. As the starting material, roughly 10 ml of fresh peripheral blood yielded the PBMCs. Germline trimming cut 6 bases from V and 0 bases from J; bases unmatched to any gene: 4. The CDR3 length is 14 residues. This clonotype has at least ten counts.

What was sequenced was blood. The chain couples TRBV12-3 or TRBV12-4 to TRBJ1-1; 7 bases match TRBD1. This receptor was obtained from a woman in her twenties or thirties with Graves' ophthalmopathy. The CDR3 DNA reads as TGTGCCAGCAGGGGGGGACAGATGAACACTGAAGCTTTCTTT. Its translation is CASRGGQMNTEAFF.